The 26 T cell receptor beta chains listed next were all sequenced from one sample in a study of T cells in Graves' hyperthyroidism and ophthalmopathy (dated by TCRdb to the late 2010s). Library creation used multiplex PCR. TCRdb names Illumina HiSeq 2000 as the instrument used. The TCR beta CDR3 regions were amplified from RNA transcripts. The first round of RT-PCR for the TCR CDR3 was performed with the HTBI primer set and the Qiagen OneStep RT-PCR kit. The raw public data were reprocessed by TCRdb itself: fastp quality trimming at Q25, MiXCR clonotype calling, in-frame beta chains only. Rows merge per CDR3 protein into single entries with the most common DNA and genes. The sample records approximately 590,000 distinct CDR3 sequences, around 46% of which are singletons. The ten largest account for nearly 8.5% of the sample. The source material was peripheral blood or thyroid tissue (not recorded which). These receptors all come from a woman under 30 with Graves' hyperthyroidism. Donor details come from another sample of the same person, matched by shared clones.

The chain couples TRBV25-1 to TRBJ2-5, with a tentative D call TRBD1 (6 bases). V was shortened by 6 bases and J by 4 bases, with 21 bases between the two germline ends. The CDR3 extends over 16 amino acids. Germline V gene data show CDR1 as MGHDK and CDR2 as SYGVNS. Here the CDR3 reads CASSFYIGTTGETQYF. In DNA form, the CDR3 reads TGTGCCAGCAGCTTTTATATCGGGACAACGGGAGAGACCCAGTACTTC.

This clonotype was seen a few times. The chain uses TRBV19 and TRBJ2-2; tentative D call: TRBD2 (5 bases). With 3 bases removed from V and 4 bases from J, the gap between germline ends came to 6 bases. Per germline, CDR1 LNHDA and CDR2 SQIVND (reference sequence). This CDR3 region has 13 residues. The CDR3 spells CASSIEGTGELFF. CDR3 bases: TGTGCCAGTAGTATCGAGGGCACCGGGGAGCTGTTTTTT.

The chain recombines TRBV20-1 with TRBJ2-5; 7 bases line up with TRBD1. Per the germline V gene, CDR1 is DFQATT and CDR2 is SNEGSKA (reference sequence). CDR3 length equals 13 residues. The trim removed 5 bases at V and 5 bases at J, leaving 8 bases unmatched. The DNA of the CDR3 is TGCAGTGCTCCGTACAGGGGCCGGGAGACCCAGTACTTC. Its translation is CSAPYRGRETQYF.

This clonotype occurred a few times. V and J are TRBV11-2 and TRBJ2-5; 9 positions agree with TRBD1. The CDR3 runs to 13 residues. CDR1 and CDR2 from the germline V gene are SGHAT and FQNNGV. V shed 6 bases and J 6 bases; nucleotides not matched to a gene: 5. In DNA, the CDR3 is TGTGCCAGCAGGGGACAGGGTTCAAAGACCCAGTACTTC. It specifies CASRGQGSKTQYF.

This chain connects TRBV9 to TRBJ2-2; 11 bases agree with TRBD2. CDR1 and CDR2 from the germline V gene are SGDLS and YYNGEE. V shed 4 bases and J 1 base; nucleotides not matched to a gene: 3. The CDR3 is made up of 16 amino acids. The CDR3 DNA follows: TGTGCCAGCAGCACTACTAGCGGGGGGAACACCGGGGAGCTGTTTTTT. Its protein product is CASSTTSGGNTGELFF.

The J gene is TRBJ2-5, the V gene TRBV7-3; D is possibly TRBD2 (6 bases). The length of the CDR3 is 15 residues. The V end was cut by 5 bases, the J end by 4 bases, with 17 bases between. Germline V lookup: CDR1 SGHTA, CDR2 FQGTGA. CDR3 sequence reads: CASSPAGRGGETQYF. In DNA, the CDR3 is TGTGCCAGCAGCCCGGCCGGGAGAGGCGGAGAGACCCAGTACTTC.

The chain employs TRBV7-9 and TRBJ2-2; no definite D call. V gave up 11 bases and J gave up 1 base, with 17 bases separating them. The CDR3 sequence is 15 residues long. Looked up from germline, CDR1 is SEHNR and CDR2 is FQNEAQ (reference sequence). This chain's CDR3 is CAATQVGQNTGELFF. The DNA of the CDR3 is TGTGCCGCCACCCAGGTTGGCCAGAACACCGGGGAGCTGTTTTTT.

This clonotype was seen at least ten times. The rearrangement joins TRBV7-9 to TRBJ1-1; D possibly corresponds to TRBD1 (5 bases). Trimming shortened V by 1 base and J by 7 bases, and 13 bases separated the two germline ends. The CDR3 is 14 amino acids. The germline V gene has CDR1 SEHNR and CDR2 FQNEAQ (reference sequence). The CDR3 DNA sequence: TGTGCCAGCAGCTTAGGGGGGAGGGTGAATGAAGCTTTCTTT. Encoded protein: CASSLGGRVNEAFF.

The V gene is TRBV7-2, the J gene TRBJ1-3; 9 bases are shared with TRBD1. Germline V gives CDR1 SGHTA, CDR2 FQGNSA. The CDR3 covers 14 residues. Trimming took 3 bases from V and 6 from J; bases not matched to a gene: 3. In DNA form, the CDR3 reads TGTGCCAGCAGCTTGGACAGGGGATTAAACACCATATATTTT. It codes for CASSLDRGLNTIYF. Drawing the rest from reference TRBV7-2 and TRBJ1-3, the complete variable domain is GAGVSQSPSNKVTEKGKDVELRCDPISGHTALYWYRQSLGQGLEFLIYFQGNSAPDKSGLPSDRFSAERTGGSVSTLTIQRTQQEDSAVYLCASSLDRGLNTIYFGEGSWLTVV.

V is TRBV12-3 or TRBV12-4 and J is TRBJ2-7; tentatively, D is TRBD2 (5 bases). Trimming removed 6 bases at V and 3 bases at J, with 12 bases between. The CDR3 length is 13 residues. The CDR3 loop is CASRRAAGYEQYF. The CDR3 DNA reads as TGTGCCAGCAGGCGAGCGGCGGGCTACGAGCAGTACTTC.

This clonotype was seen many times. The CDR3 region is CATSRGTGWDEKLFF. CDR3 nucleotide sequence: TGTGCCACCAGCAGAGGTACAGGGTGGGATGAAAAACTGTTTTTT. The V and J genes are TRBV15 and TRBJ1-4; a weak D match, TRBD1 (6 bases). This CDR3 is 15 amino acids long. Trimming left V 1 base short and J 6 bases short, with 12 bases between. Germline V gives CDR1 LNHNV, CDR2 YYDKDF (reference sequence).

V gene TRBV7-9 combines with J gene TRBJ2-7; possibly TRBD2 for D (5 bases). Germline CDR1 SEHNR, CDR2 FQNEAQ (reference sequence). The CDR3 runs 15 residues. V was pared by 5 bases and J by 0 bases, with 14 bases between. CDR3 sequence (DNA): TGTGCCAGCAGCCCGGCCAGCGGCCTCTCCTACGAGCAGTACTTC. Amino acid sequence: CASSPASGLSYEQYF.

The V and J genes are TRBV15 and TRBJ1-5, with a weak D call TRBD1 (5 bases). V lost 3 bases and J lost 4, with 16 bases in between. This CDR3 comprises 16 residues. Germline-derived CDR1 and CDR2 are LNHNV and YYDKDF (reference sequence). The DNA of the CDR3 is TGTGCCACCAGCAGCTTGTCTACAGGAAGAAATCAGCCCCAGCATTTT. Protein: CATSSLSTGRNQPQHF.

The rearrangement links TRBV20-1 to TRBJ2-7; the match to TRBD2 covers 15 bases. The V segment lost 4 bases and the J segment 3 bases; nucleotides outside the gene matches: 1. This CDR3 region has 14 residues. The germline V gene encodes CDR1 DFQATT and CDR2 SNEGSKA (reference sequence). CDR3 residues: CSAKGLAGGYEQYF. The CDR3 DNA sequence: TGCAGTGCTAAGGGACTAGCGGGAGGCTACGAGCAGTACTTC.

A few counts support this clonotype. The gene calls are TRBV7-2 and TRBJ1-1; 8 bases fit TRBD1. There are 16 residues in the CDR3. In germline, CDR1 is SGHTA, CDR2 FQGNSA. Trimming removed 1 base from V and 1 base from J; junction bases left unmatched: 5. CDR3 in DNA: TGTGCCAGCAGCTTAGGGTTAGGACAGGGGAACACTGAAGCTTTCTTT. As protein: CASSLGLGQGNTEAFF.

This clonotype occurred a few times. The rearrangement uses TRBV11-2 and TRBJ2-7; D not certain. The CDR3 extends over 15 amino acids. The V end lost 2 bases, the J end lost 3 bases, and 14 bases lay between the germline ends. Germline-derived CDR1 and CDR2 are SGHAT and FQNNGV. For the CDR3, the DNA is TGTGCCAGCAGCTTATTGCCGGCTCTGGACTACGAGCAGTACTTC. This translates into CASSLLPALDYEQYF.

In its sample, this clonotype was seen many times. The rearrangement links TRBV29-1 to TRBJ1-1; D is unresolved. V was shortened by 3 bases and J by 0 bases, with 8 bases between the two germline ends. Germline V lookup: CDR1 SQVTM, CDR2 ANQGSEA. CDR3 size: 13 residues. CDR3 amino acids: CSVETPLNTEAFF. In DNA, the CDR3 is TGCAGCGTTGAGACTCCTTTGAACACTGAAGCTTTCTTT. The full variable domain, rest sourced from reference TRBV29-1 and TRBJ1-1, is SAVISQKPSRDICQRGTSLTIQCQVDSQVTMMFWYRQQPGQSLTLIATANQGSEATYESGFVIDKFPISRPNLTFSTLTVSNMSPEDSSIYLCSVETPLNTEAFFGQGTRLTVV.

This chain joins TRBV29-1 and TRBJ2-5; 13 bases are a match to TRBD2. The CDR3 has 14 residues. V gave up 6 bases and J gave up 2 bases; unmatched junction bases: 3. Looked up from germline, CDR1 is SQVTM and CDR2 is ANQGSEA. The CDR3 here is CSVTLAGGQETQYF. CDR3 DNA: TGCAGCGTCACACTAGCGGGAGGGCAAGAGACCCAGTACTTC.

The J gene is TRBJ2-2, the V gene TRBV2; the D is unclear. Trimming removed 7 bases at V and 2 bases at J, with 11 bases between. The CDR3 consists of 14 residues. CDR1 and CDR2 (germline): SNHLY, FYNNEI. Written as DNA, the CDR3 is TGTGCCAGCATGCGAGTCACTAACACCGGGGAGCTGTTTTTT. This translates into CASMRVTNTGELFF.

This clonotype was picked up many times. This rearrangement joins TRBV7-9 to TRBJ1-2; D remains unclear. Between the trimmed V and J ends, which lost 5 bases and 0 bases, there was a span of 13 bases. CDR1 is SEHNR and CDR2 is FQNEAQ in the germline V gene (reference sequence). CDR3 size: 15 residues. The CDR3 loop reads CASSLSGHANYGYTF. The CDR3 nucleotides are TGTGCCAGCAGCCTGTCTGGGCATGCTAACTATGGCTACACCTTC.

The gene calls are TRBV20-1 and TRBJ2-7; D is uncertain. Per germline, CDR1 DFQATT and CDR2 SNEGSKA (reference sequence). CDR3 length equals 11 residues. The V end was cut by 2 bases, the J end by 6 bases, with 8 bases between. The DNA for the CDR3 is TGCAGTGCTAGACCCGATAGCGAGCAGTACTTC. Translation gives CSARPDSEQYF.

This clonotype has a handful of counts. The CDR3 bases are TGCAGCGTTCGGAACAGGGGATTTCCCTACGAGCAGTACTTC. Translation: CSVRNRGFPYEQYF. The chain combines TRBV29-1 with TRBJ2-7; 7 bases fit TRBD1. The CDR3 loop spans 14 amino acids. V gave up 5 bases and J gave up 2 bases; unmatched junction bases: 9. Germline lookup yields CDR1 SQVTM and CDR2 ANQGSEA.

This clonotype has at least ten counts. The gene calls are TRBV25-1 and TRBJ2-5; 7 bases are a match to TRBD1. Germline CDR1 is MGHDK and CDR2 is SYGVNS. V lost 8 bases and J lost 2; bases outside the gene matches: 5. The CDR3 has 13 amino acids. Written as DNA, the CDR3 is TGTGCCAGCTCCGACAGGGTACAAGAGACCCAGTACTTC. It yields the protein CASSDRVQETQYF.

This clonotype was observed a few times. The rearrangement links TRBV9 to TRBJ1-1, with TRBD1 as a possible D gene (6 bases). The CDR3 totals 13 residues. Germline V gives CDR1 SGDLS, CDR2 YYNGEE. V lost 4 bases, J lost 4 bases, and 11 bases lay in between. The CDR3 bases are TGTGCCAGCAGCCAGGGGTGGGGCACTGAAGCTTTCTTT. It translates to CASSQGWGTEAFF.

The chain uses TRBV4-2 and TRBJ1-4, with a weak D call TRBD1 (6 bases). The CDR3 is 16 residues long. In germline, CDR1 is LGHNA, CDR2 YNFKEQ. Deletions cut 1 base from V and 8 bases from J, with 17 bases between. The CDR3 here is CASSQVGAGVGEKLFF. CDR3 bases: TGTGCCAGCAGCCAAGTTGGTGCAGGGGTAGGCGAAAAACTGTTTTTT.

The chain has TRBV10-3 and TRBJ1-6, with a possible D match to TRBD1 (5 bases). This CDR3 has 12 amino acids. The V and J ends lost 10 bases and 10 bases respectively, with 14 bases between them. Germline values: CDR1 ENHRY, CDR2 SYGVKD. In nucleotides, the CDR3 is TGTGCCAGCAGAGAGGGGCGGTCACCCCTCCACTTT. This translates into CASREGRSPLHF.